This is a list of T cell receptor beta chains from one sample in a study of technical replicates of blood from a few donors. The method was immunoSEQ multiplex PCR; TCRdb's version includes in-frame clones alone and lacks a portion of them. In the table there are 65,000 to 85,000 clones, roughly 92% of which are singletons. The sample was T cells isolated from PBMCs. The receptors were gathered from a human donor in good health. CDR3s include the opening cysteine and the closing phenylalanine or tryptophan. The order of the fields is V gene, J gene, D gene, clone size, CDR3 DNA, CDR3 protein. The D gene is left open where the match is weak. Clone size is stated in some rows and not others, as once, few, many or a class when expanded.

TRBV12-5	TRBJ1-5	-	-	TGTGCTAGTGGTTTCCAGTGGCCCCAGCATTTT	CASGFQWPQHF
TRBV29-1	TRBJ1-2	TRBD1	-	TGCAGCGTTGAGGACAGGGATGGCTACACCTTC	CSVEDRDGYTF
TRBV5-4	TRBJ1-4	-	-	TGTGCCAGCAGCTTGGGACAGGCTGAAAAACTGTTTTTT	CASSLGQAEKLFF
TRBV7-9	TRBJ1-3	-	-	TGTGCCAGCAGCCTGAACACCATATATTTT	CASSLNTIYF
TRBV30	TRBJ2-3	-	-	TGTGCCTGGAGTGATGGACTTAGCACAGATACGCAGTATTTT	CAWSDGLSTDTQYF
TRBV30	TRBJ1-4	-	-	TGTGCCTGGAGTAATTACAGGGATGAAAAACTGTTTTTT	CAWSNYRDEKLFF
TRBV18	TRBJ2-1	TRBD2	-	TGTGCCAGCTCACCAACAGCGGGGGTGTTCTCCAATGAGCAGTTCTTC	CASSPTAGVFSNEQFF
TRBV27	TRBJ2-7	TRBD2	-	TGTGCCAGCAGTTTAGGGGGGGTCGGAGAGCAGTACTTC	CASSLGGVGEQYF
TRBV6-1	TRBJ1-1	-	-	TGTGCCAGCCTCATACCACCGAGGGAGAGTGAAGCTTTCTTT	CASLIPPRESEAFF
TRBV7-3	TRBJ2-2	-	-	TGTGCCAGCAGCTTAAGGGGAGTGAACACCGGGGAGCTGTTTTTT	CASSLRGVNTGELFF
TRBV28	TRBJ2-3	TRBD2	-	TGTGCCAGCGTTGGACTAGCGGGAGAAGATACGCAGTATTTT	CASVGLAGEDTQYF
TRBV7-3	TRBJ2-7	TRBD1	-	TGTGCCAGCAGCTTAGTAGGGCACAGGGGTGTTACGTCCTACGAGCAGTACTTC	CASSLVGHRGVTSYEQYF
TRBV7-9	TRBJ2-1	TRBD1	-	TGTGCCAGCAGGCTGACAGGGGACCCCTACAATGAGCAGTTCTTC	CASRLTGDPYNEQFF
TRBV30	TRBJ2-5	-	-	TGTGCCCTTCGCAGGGGTTTACAAGAGACCCAGTACTTC	CALRRGLQETQYF
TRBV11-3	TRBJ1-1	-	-	TGTGCCAGCACTCTAACGGTGAACACTGAAGCTTTCTTT	CASTLTVNTEAFF
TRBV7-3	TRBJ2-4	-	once	TGTGCCAGCAGCTTATATGGGGAGACCAAAAACATTCAGTACTTC	CASSLYGETKNIQYF
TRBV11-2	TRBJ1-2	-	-	TGTGCCAGCAGCTTAGATTGGGGGGGCTATGGCTACACCTTC	CASSLDWGGYGYTF
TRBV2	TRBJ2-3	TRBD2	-	TGTGCCACGGGAAGGGGACTAGCGGCAGATACGCAGTATTTT	CATGRGLAADTQYF
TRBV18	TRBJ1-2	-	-	TGTGCCAGCTCACCAATTTCAGACTATGGCTACACCTTC	CASSPISDYGYTF
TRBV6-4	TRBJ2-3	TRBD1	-	TGTGCCAGCAGTGGGGTTAGGACAGGGGGCCCGGATACGCAGTATTTT	CASSGVRTGGPDTQYF
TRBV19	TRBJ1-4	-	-	TGTGCCAGTAGTATAGGGGCTGCGGGTGAAAAACTGTTTTTT	CASSIGAAGEKLFF
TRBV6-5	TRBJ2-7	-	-	TGTGCCAGCGCCCCGGGACTTTCATCCTACGAGCAGTACTTC	CASAPGLSSYEQYF
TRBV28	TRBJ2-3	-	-	TGTGCCAGCAGTTTGGGGGGTTTAGATACGCAGTATTTT	CASSLGGLDTQYF
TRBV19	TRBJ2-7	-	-	TGTGCCAGTAGTATAGACGGGGAGAACGAGCAGTACTTC	CASSIDGENEQYF
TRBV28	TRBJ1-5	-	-	TGTGCCAGCACCCGAGCGGGTGGGCAGAATCAGCCCCAGCATTTT	CASTRAGGQNQPQHF
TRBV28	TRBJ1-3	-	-	TGTGCCAGCACTTCAATAGGAATTTCGGGGGGTGGAAACACCATATATTTT	CASTSIGISGGGNTIYF
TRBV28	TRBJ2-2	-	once	TGTGCCAGCGGGGGGAGCACGAACACCGGGGAGCTGTTTTTT	CASGGSTNTGELFF